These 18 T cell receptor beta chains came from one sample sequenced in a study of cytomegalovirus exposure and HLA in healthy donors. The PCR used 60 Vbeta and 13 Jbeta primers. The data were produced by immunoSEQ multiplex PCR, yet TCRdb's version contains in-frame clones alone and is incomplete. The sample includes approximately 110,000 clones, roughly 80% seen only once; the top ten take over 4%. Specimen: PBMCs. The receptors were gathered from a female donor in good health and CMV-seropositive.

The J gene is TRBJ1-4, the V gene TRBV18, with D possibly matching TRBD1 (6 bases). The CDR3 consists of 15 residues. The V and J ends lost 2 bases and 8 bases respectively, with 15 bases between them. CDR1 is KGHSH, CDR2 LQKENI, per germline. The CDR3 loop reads CASSPNWGLGEKLFF. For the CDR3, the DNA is TGTGCCAGCTCACCAAATTGGGGGCTGGGAGAAAAACTGTTTTTT.

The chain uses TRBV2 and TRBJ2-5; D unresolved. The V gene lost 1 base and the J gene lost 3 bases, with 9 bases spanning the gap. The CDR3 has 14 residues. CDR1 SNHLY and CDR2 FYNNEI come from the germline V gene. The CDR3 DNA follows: TGTGCCAGCAGTGAAGGAAAGCCAAAAGAGACCCAGTACTTC. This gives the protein CASSEGKPKETQYF.

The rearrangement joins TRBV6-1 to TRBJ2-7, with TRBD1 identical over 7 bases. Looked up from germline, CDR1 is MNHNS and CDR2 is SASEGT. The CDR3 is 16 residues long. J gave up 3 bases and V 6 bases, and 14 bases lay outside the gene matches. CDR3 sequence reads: CASREQGSLESYEQYF. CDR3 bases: TGTGCCAGCAGGGAACAGGGGAGTCTTGAGAGCTACGAGCAGTACTTC.

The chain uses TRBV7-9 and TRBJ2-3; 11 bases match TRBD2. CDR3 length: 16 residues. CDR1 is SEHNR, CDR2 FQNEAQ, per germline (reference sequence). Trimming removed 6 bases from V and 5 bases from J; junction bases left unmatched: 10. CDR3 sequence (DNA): TGTGCCAGCAGACACATAGCGGGGGGGCCGCGAGATACGCAGTATTTT. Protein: CASRHIAGGPRDTQYF.

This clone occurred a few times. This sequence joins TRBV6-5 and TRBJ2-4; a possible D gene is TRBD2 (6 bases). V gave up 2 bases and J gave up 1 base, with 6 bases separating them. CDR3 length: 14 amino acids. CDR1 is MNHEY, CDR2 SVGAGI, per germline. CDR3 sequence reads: CASSYGGAKNIQYF. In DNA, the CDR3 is TGTGCCAGCAGTTACGGGGGGGCCAAAAACATTCAGTACTTC.

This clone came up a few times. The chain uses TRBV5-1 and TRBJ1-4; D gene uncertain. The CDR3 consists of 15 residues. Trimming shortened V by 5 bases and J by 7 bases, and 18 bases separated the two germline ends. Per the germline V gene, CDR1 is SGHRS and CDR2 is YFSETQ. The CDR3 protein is CASRPEPIVGEKLFF. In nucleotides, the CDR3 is TGCGCCAGCAGACCGGAGCCGATCGTGGGTGAAAAACTGTTTTTT.

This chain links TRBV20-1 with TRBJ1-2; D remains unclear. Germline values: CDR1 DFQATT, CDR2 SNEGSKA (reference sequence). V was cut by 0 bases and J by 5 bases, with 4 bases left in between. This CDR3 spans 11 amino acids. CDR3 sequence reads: CSARDPYGYTF. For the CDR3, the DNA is TGCAGTGCTAGAGATCCGTATGGCTACACCTTC.

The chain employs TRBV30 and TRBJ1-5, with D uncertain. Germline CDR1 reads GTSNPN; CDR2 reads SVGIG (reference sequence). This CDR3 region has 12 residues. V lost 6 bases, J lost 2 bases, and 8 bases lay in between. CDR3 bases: TGTGCCTGCAGCCGGGGCAATCAGCCCCAGCATTTT. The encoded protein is CACSRGNQPQHF.

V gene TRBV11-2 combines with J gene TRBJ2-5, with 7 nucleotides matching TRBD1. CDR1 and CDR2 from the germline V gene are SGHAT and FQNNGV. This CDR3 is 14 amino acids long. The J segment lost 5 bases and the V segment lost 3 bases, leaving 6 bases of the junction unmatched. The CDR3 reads CASSLAGGWETQYF. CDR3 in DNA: TGTGCCAGCAGCTTGGCAGGGGGTTGGGAGACCCAGTACTTC.

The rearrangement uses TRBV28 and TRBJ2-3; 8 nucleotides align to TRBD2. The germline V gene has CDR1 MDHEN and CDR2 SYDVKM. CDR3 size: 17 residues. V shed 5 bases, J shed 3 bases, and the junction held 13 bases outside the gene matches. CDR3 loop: CASSPVGLAGGTDTQYF. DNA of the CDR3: TGTGCCAGCAGTCCGGTTGGGTTGGCGGGAGGAACAGATACGCAGTATTTT. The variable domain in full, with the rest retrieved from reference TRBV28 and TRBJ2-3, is DVKVTQSSRYLVKRTGEKVFLECVQDMDHENMFWYRQDPGLGLRLIYFSYDVKMKEKGDIPEGYSVSREKKERFSLILESASTNQTSMYLCASSPVGLAGGTDTQYFGPGTRLTVL.

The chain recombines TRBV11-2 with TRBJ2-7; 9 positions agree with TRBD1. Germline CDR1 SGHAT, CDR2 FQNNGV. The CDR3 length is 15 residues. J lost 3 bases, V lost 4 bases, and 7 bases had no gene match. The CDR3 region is CASSSGTGTIYEQYF. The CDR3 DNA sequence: TGTGCCAGCAGCTCCGGGACAGGGACCATCTACGAGCAGTACTTC.

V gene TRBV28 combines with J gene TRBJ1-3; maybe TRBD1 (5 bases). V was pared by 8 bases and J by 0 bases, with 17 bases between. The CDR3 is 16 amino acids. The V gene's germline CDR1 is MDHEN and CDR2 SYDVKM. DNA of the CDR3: TGTGCCAGCTTTACACAGGTTTCATACTCTGGAAACACCATATATTTT. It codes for CASFTQVSYSGNTIYF.

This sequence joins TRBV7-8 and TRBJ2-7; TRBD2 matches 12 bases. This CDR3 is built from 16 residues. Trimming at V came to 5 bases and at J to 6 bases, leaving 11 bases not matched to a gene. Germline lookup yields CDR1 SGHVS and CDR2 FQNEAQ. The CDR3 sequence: CASSPFGLAGIGEQYF. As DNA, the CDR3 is TGTGCCAGCAGCCCGTTCGGACTAGCGGGAATTGGCGAGCAGTACTTC.

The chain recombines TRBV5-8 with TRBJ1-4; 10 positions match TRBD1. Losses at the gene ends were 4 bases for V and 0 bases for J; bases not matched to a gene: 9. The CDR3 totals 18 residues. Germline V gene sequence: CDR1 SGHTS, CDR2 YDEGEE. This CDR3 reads CASSDGQGGTTTNEKLFF. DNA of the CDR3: TGTGCCAGCAGCGACGGACAGGGGGGGACCACAACTAATGAAAAACTGTTTTTT.

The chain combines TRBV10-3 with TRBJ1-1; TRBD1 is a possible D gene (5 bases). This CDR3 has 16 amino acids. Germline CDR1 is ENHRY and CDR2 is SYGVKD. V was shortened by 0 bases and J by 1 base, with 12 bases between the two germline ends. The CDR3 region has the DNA TGTGCCATCAGTGAGTCAACGGGCAGGGCGAACACTGAAGCTTTCTTT. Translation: CAISESTGRANTEAFF.

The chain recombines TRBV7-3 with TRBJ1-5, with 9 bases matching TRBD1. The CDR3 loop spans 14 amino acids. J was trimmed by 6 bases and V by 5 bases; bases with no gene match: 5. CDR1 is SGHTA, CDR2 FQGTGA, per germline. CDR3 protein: CASSLTGQGQPQHF. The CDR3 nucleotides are TGTGCCAGCAGCCTCACGGGACAGGGTCAGCCCCAGCATTTT. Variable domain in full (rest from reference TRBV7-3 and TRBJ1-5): GAGVSQTPSNKVTEKGKYVELRCDPISGHTALYWYRQSLGQGPEFLIYFQGTGAADDSGLPNDRFFAVRPEGSVSTLKIQRTERGDSAVYLCASSLTGQGQPQHFGDGTRLSIL.

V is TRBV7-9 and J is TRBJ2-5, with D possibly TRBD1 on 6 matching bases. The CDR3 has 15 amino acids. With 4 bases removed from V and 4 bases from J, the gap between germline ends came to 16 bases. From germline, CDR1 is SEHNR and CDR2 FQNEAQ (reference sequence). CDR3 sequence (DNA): TGTGCCAGCAGCTCCCCCACAGGGACGGGAGAGACCCAGTACTTC. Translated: CASSSPTGTGETQYF. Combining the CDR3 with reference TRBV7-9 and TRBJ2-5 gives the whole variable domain DTGVSQNPRHKITKRGQNVTFRCDPISEHNRLYWYRQTLGQGPEFLTYFQNEAQLEKSRLLSDRFSAERPKGSFSTLEIQRTEQGDSAMYLCASSSPTGTGETQYFGPGTRLLVL.

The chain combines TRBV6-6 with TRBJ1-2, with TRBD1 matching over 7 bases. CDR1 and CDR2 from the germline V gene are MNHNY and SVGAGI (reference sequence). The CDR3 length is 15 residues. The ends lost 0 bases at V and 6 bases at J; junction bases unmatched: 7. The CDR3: CASSYSGQAGHGYTF. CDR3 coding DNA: TGTGCCAGCAGTTACTCCGGACAGGCGGGACATGGCTACACCTTC.